This TCR beta chain stems from a study of T cells in localized non-small cell lung cancer. Using immunoSEQ multiplex PCR, the repertoire was profiled, and TCRdb retains in-frame clones only, with some absent. This table holds over 70,000 clones, roughly 91% found once. This CDR3 region has 14 residues. Germline V gene lookup returns CDR1 MGHRA and CDR2 YSYEKL. Trimming removed 1 base at V and 1 base at J, with 7 bases between. This rearrangement joins TRBV4-1 to TRBJ2-5, with D maybe TRBD2 (5 bases). This TCR was sampled from a woman aged 35 to 70 with stage II squamous cell lung carcinoma. The sample here was PBMCs, taken before any cancer treatment. The CDR3 loop reads CASSQGGLQETQYF. In DNA form, the CDR3 reads TGCGCCAGCAGCCAAGGAGGGCTCCAAGAGACCCAGTACTTC.